The clone carrying this TCR beta chain was observed a handful of times. This record belongs to a study of spatial heterogeneity in lung cancer. For the study at large: Alpha-chain detections were consistently fewer than beta-chain detections among the sequences.

The CDR3 sequence is 15 residues long. V shed 8 bases and J shed 0 bases, with 14 bases lying between them. The time point was: sample taken at primary tumor resection. There were 72 donors, all of them untreated patients with early-stage non-small cell lung cancer. Whole RNA from tumor, nontumor lung or frozen PBMC was sequenced unsorted. Each molecule of TCR cDNA was tagged with one unique molecular identifier. TCRdb processed the 5' RACE reads anew with MiXCR; each CDR3 protein has one entry. The table has some 80,000 distinct CDR3 sequences, about 8% seen once. The J gene is TRBJ1-3, the V gene TRBV12-3 or TRBV12-4; TRBD1 is a possible D gene (5 bases). Source: PBMCs, taken at surgery. The receptor comes from a male donor with early-stage non-small cell lung cancer. This CDR3 is CASHPGTSSGNTIYF. The CDR3 coding sequence is TGTGCCAGCCACCCCGGGACCAGCTCTGGAAACACCATATATTTT.